The 16 T cell receptor beta chains below come from one sample, sequenced in a study of control samples from healthy donors and cancer patients (dated by TCRdb to about 2020). Library construction relied on the immunoSEQ multiplex PCR assay. The immuneACCESS repertoire file appears here via TCRdb, limited to in-frame rearrangements. These files lack a portion of the clones; in checked studies, under half of the deficit traces to unresolved V genes, and the cause of the others is not known. The sample contains roughly 95,000 clones, over 85% of them found a single time. Together, the top ten hold approximately 3% of the sample. The source material was blood. All receptors come from a human donor in good health. The donor label of this sample is uncertain.

The CDR3: CASSYGHPHRGYNEKLFF. The CDR3 coding sequence is TGTGCCAGCAGTTACGGGCACCCTCACAGGGGATATAATGAAAAACTGTTTTTT. The rearrangement links TRBV6-2 or TRBV6-3 to TRBJ1-4, with 7 bases that match TRBD1. Per the germline V gene, CDR1 is MNHEY and CDR2 is SVGEGT. The CDR3 is 18 amino acids. The junction had 13 bases not matched to a gene; V was cut back by 2 bases and J by 4 bases.

The gene calls are TRBV10-3 and TRBJ2-3; D possibly matches TRBD1 or TRBD2 (6 bases each). Germline V gives CDR1 ENHRY, CDR2 SYGVKD. V lost 10 bases to trimming and J lost 2 bases, with 19 bases between them. CDR3 length: 15 amino acids. The CDR3 nucleotides are TGTGCCACCGCCCGAGGGGGGTCCGCCACAGATACGCAGTATTTT. Protein product: CATARGGSATDTQYF.

This clone has more than one count but fewer than ten. The gene calls are TRBV7-8 and TRBJ1-2; 7 bases line up with TRBD1. The CDR3 length is 19 residues. Germline V gene sequence: CDR1 SGHVS, CDR2 FQNEAQ. Unmatched junction bases numbered 16, after V lost 1 base and J lost 2 bases. CDR3 coding DNA: TGTGCCAGCAGCTTAGATGCGGGACAGCTTATAAGAGGGAACTATGGCTACACCTTC. Residues: CASSLDAGQLIRGNYGYTF. The full variable domain, in which reference TRBV7-8 and TRBJ1-2 provide the parts outside the CDR3, is GAGVSQSPRYKVAKRGQDVALRCDPISGHVSLFWYQQALGQGPEFLTYFQNEAQLDKSGLPSDRFFAERPEGSVSTLKIQRTQQEDSAVYLCASSLDAGQLIRGNYGYTFGSGTRLTVV.

The genes are TRBV14 and TRBJ2-1; tentative D call: TRBD2 (6 bases). Between the trimmed V and J ends, which lost 2 bases and 7 bases, there was a span of 18 bases. The germline V gene has CDR1 SGHDN and CDR2 FVKESK. The CDR3 covers 16 residues. CDR3 sequence reads: CASSQPLLGGRNEQFF. The DNA of the CDR3 is TGTGCCAGCAGCCAACCCCTTTTGGGGGGACGGAATGAGCAGTTCTTC.

The rearrangement uses TRBV2 and TRBJ1-1; D is unclear. The CDR3 contains 14 residues. The germline V and J ends were trimmed by 5 bases and 0 bases, with 10 bases remaining between them. Germline V gene sequence: CDR1 SNHLY, CDR2 FYNNEI. DNA for the CDR3: TGTGCCAGCAGTTGGGGTGGGCTGAACACTGAAGCTTTCTTT. It is translated as CASSWGGLNTEAFF.

This chain links TRBV6-5 with TRBJ1-2; 8 bases are a match to TRBD1. The V gene end was trimmed by 7 bases and the J gene end by 8 bases; junction bases not matched to a gene: 12. CDR3 length equals 14 residues. From germline, CDR1 is MNHEY and CDR2 SVGAGI. DNA of the CDR3: TGTGCCAGCACCGGAGACAGGGGATCTCACGGCTACACCTTC. Translation gives CASTGDRGSHGYTF.

The chain is built from TRBV4-3 and TRBJ2-3; D is possibly TRBD1 or TRBD2 (5 bases each). The CDR3 is 15 amino acids. V was clipped by 2 bases and J by 5 bases, with 14 bases between them. Germline CDR1 and CDR2: LGHNA and YSLEER. The CDR3 loop reads CASSQPRDRGDTQYF. The CDR3 DNA reads as TGCGCCAGCAGCCAACCTAGGGACCGAGGAGATACGCAGTATTTT.

This rearrangement joins TRBV3-1 (or the pseudogene TRBV3-2) to TRBJ2-1, with 8 bases aligning to TRBD1. Trimming cost V 5 bases and J 7 bases; bases outside gene matches: 7. The CDR3 covers 14 residues. CDR1 is LGHDT, CDR2 YNNKEL, per germline (reference sequence). The CDR3 DNA is TGTGCCAGCAGCTCAGGACAGGGAGTGAATGAGCAGTTCTTC. Translation gives CASSSGQGVNEQFF.

The chain recombines TRBV19 with TRBJ1-5; D remains ambiguous. V lost 10 bases and J 5 bases, leaving 15 bases between the germline ends. Germline lookup yields CDR1 LNHDA and CDR2 SQIVND (reference sequence). The CDR3 length is 13 residues. This CDR3 is CAIAADNYQPQHF. The CDR3, as DNA: TGTGCCATTGCGGCCGACAACTATCAGCCCCAGCATTTT.

This clone was detected only once. This chain joins TRBV7-6 and TRBJ1-6; 10 bases are a match to TRBD1. Germline trimming cut 1 base from V and 9 bases from J; bases unmatched to any gene: 3. The V gene's germline CDR1 is SGHVS and CDR2 FNYEAQ. The CDR3 is made up of 15 amino acids. In nucleotides, the CDR3 is TGTGCCAGCAGCTTAGACCGGGACAGGGGTTCACCCCTCCACTTT. Its protein product is CASSLDRDRGSPLHF.

The V call is TRBV29-1, the J call TRBJ1-1, with 7 positions matching TRBD1. Germline trimming cut 7 bases from V and 4 bases from J; bases unmatched to any gene: 6. This CDR3 has 12 amino acids. Germline V lookup: CDR1 SQVTM, CDR2 ANQGSEA. CDR3 in DNA: TGCAGCGCCACGACAGGGTTCACTGAAGCTTTCTTT. Its protein is CSATTGFTEAFF.

CDR3 region: CASRYSGDTEAFF. As DNA, the CDR3 is TGCGCCAGCAGATATTCGGGTGACACTGAAGCTTTCTTT. The J gene is TRBJ1-1, the V gene TRBV5-1; the D is unclear. Trimming took off 5 bases at V and 3 bases at J, with 11 bases between the two ends. The CDR3 consists of 13 residues. Germline V gene lookup returns CDR1 SGHRS and CDR2 YFSETQ.

The rearrangement links TRBV19 to TRBJ1-6; D is possibly TRBD1 (6 bases). Germline V lookup: CDR1 LNHDA, CDR2 SQIVND (reference sequence). Trimming left V 4 bases short and J 10 bases short, with 14 bases between. The CDR3 extends over 14 amino acids. CDR3 DNA sequence: TGTGCCAGTAGTACTGCGGTTAGGGGGTCACCCCTCCACTTT. Protein sequence: CASSTAVRGSPLHF.

J is TRBJ1-6 and V is TRBV30, with D uncertain. Trimming removed 5 bases at V and 1 base at J, with 12 bases between. CDR1 and CDR2 from the germline V gene are GTSNPN and SVGIG (reference sequence). This CDR3 is built from 15 residues. The CDR3 bases are TGTGCCTGGCACGACCTGGGGTCCTATAATTCACCCCTCCACTTT. Translation: CAWHDLGSYNSPLHF.

Notes on this clone: Other DNA sequences in the same sample also yield this CDR3. The V gene is TRBV7-9, the J gene TRBJ1-1; a possible D gene is TRBD1 (5 bases). V was shortened by 6 bases and J by 1 base, with 9 bases between the two germline ends. Germline values: CDR1 SEHNR, CDR2 FQNEAQ (reference sequence). The CDR3 spans 13 residues. The CDR3 DNA sequence: TGTGCCAGCAGTCCTGGACAGAACACTGAAGCTTTCTTT. Its protein is CASSPGQNTEAFF.

The chain is built from TRBV12-3 or TRBV12-4 and TRBJ2-1, with D unresolved. This CDR3 is 12 amino acids long. Trimming pared 6 bases from V and 1 base from J, leaving 4 bases between. CDR3 protein: CASRPSYNEQFF. The DNA for the CDR3 is TGTGCCAGCAGACCATCCTACAATGAGCAGTTCTTC.